This is a list of T cell receptor beta chains from one sample in a study of blood T cell repertoires in COVID-19. The assay was immunoSEQ multiplex PCR, and TCRdb's table has in-frame clones only and misses some. The repertoire holds roughly 150,000 clones, with around 91% as singletons. The sequenced sample consisted of peripheral blood. Source of these receptors: a woman aged 40 to 50 with acute or convalescent COVID-19. CDR3s include the opening cysteine and the closing phenylalanine or tryptophan. The order of the fields is CDR3 protein, CDR3 DNA, clone size, D gene, J gene, V gene. D genes are given only for firm matches. For some rows the clone size is stated as once, few or many, or as a class when expanded; others skip it.

CASTLGQGAYYGYTF | TGTGCCAGTACCCTCGGACAGGGGGCTTACTATGGCTACACCTTC | - | TRBD1 | TRBJ1-2 | TRBV19
CASSQESGQGHNEQFF | TGTGCCAGCAGCCAAGAATCGGGACAGGGCCATAATGAGCAGTTCTTC | - | TRBD1 | TRBJ2-1 | TRBV4-2
CASSSTGVREPQHF | TGTGCCAGCAGCTCGACAGGGGTAAGGGAGCCCCAGCATTTT | once | TRBD1 | TRBJ1-5 | TRBV3-1/TRBV3-2
CASSLGLRGAEAFF | TGCGCCAGCAGCCTCGGGTTGCGGGGCGCTGAAGCTTTCTTT | - | - | TRBJ1-1 | TRBV4-1
CASSSGLGGTGELFF | TGTGCCAGCAGCTCCGGCCTAGGAGGCACCGGGGAGCTGTTTTTT | - | - | TRBJ2-2 | TRBV9
CASSVRDRDSSGNTIYF | TGTGCCAGCAGTGTCCGGGACAGGGATTCCTCTGGAAACACCATATATTTT | - | TRBD1 | TRBJ1-3 | TRBV6-1
CASSLVRTADGYTF | TGCGCCAGCAGCTTGGTTAGGACAGCCGATGGCTACACCTTC | - | - | TRBJ1-2 | TRBV5-1
CASSGTGGGQPQHF | TGTGCCAGCAGTGGGACAGGGGGCGGTCAGCCCCAGCATTTT | - | TRBD1 | TRBJ1-5 | TRBV6-6
CASSLGPTADGYGYTF | TGTGCCAGCAGCTTAGGGCCGACAGCTGATGGATATGGCTACACCTTC | - | - | TRBJ1-2 | TRBV11-2
CASAIQGQYEQYF | TGTGCCAGCGCCATCCAGGGTCAGTACGAGCAGTACTTC | - | - | TRBJ2-7 | TRBV2
CASVLNSGGGAFF | TGTGCCAGCGTTCTTAACTCAGGGGGCGGAGCTTTCTTT | - | TRBD1 | TRBJ1-1 | TRBV7-8
CASSLEGADSGNTIYF | TGCGCCAGCAGCTTGGAGGGGGCCGACTCTGGAAACACCATATATTTT | - | TRBD1 | TRBJ1-3 | TRBV5-1
CASSLQGPQYF | TGTGCCAGCAGTCTTCAGGGGCCCCAGTACTTC | once | - | TRBJ2-5 | TRBV6-5
CAWSRGGTEAFF | TGTGCCTGGAGCAGGGGTGGCACTGAAGCTTTCTTT | - | - | TRBJ1-1 | TRBV30
CASSLSMGLPGELFF | TGTGCCAGCAGCTTAAGCATGGGGCTGCCCGGGGAGCTGTTTTTT | once | - | TRBJ2-2 | TRBV7-9
CASSLVTGSFNEQFF | TGTGCCAGCAGCTTAGTAACGGGGTCCTTCAATGAGCAGTTCTTC | - | - | TRBJ2-1 | TRBV11-2
CASSPTDRVEQYF | TGTGCCAGCAGCCCAACCGACAGGGTCGAGCAGTACTTC | - | TRBD1 | TRBJ2-7 | TRBV13
CASSLGQGVTGELFF | TGCGCCAGCAGCTTGGGACAGGGCGTCACCGGGGAGCTGTTTTTT | once | TRBD1 | TRBJ2-2 | TRBV5-1
CATARTLGGRTDTQYF | TGTGCCACGGCCCGCACCTTGGGGGGGCGCACAGATACGCAGTATTTT | - | - | TRBJ2-3 | TRBV11-2
CASSYSIWSSPLHF | TGTGCCAGCAGTTACTCGATCTGGAGTTCACCCCTCCACTTT | - | - | TRBJ1-6 | TRBV6-6
CASTSGTGGYNEQFF | TGTGCCAGCACTTCCGGGACAGGGGGCTACAATGAGCAGTTCTTC | - | TRBD1 | TRBJ2-1 | TRBV6-5
CASSSVLAGADTQYF | TGCGCCAGCAGCTCGGTCCTAGCGGGAGCGGATACGCAGTATTTT | once | TRBD2 | TRBJ2-3 | TRBV5-1
CASSAGGPWETQYF | TGTGCCAGCAGCGCGGGAGGGCCGTGGGAGACCCAGTACTTC | - | TRBD2 | TRBJ2-5 | TRBV9
CASSIGTAFYNEQFF | TGTGCCAGCAGTATAGGGACAGCTTTCTACAATGAGCAGTTCTTC | - | TRBD1 | TRBJ2-1 | TRBV28
CASRADRGDQPQHF | TGTGCCAGCAGGGCTGACAGGGGTGACCAGCCCCAGCATTTT | - | TRBD1 | TRBJ1-5 | TRBV2
CASSPADLAGASPQQFF | TGTGCCAGCAGCCCTGCCGACTTAGCGGGGGCGTCCCCGCAGCAGTTCTTC | - | TRBD2 | TRBJ2-1 | TRBV11-3
CASSEAQSLDTQYF | TGTGCCAGCAGTGAAGCACAGAGCCTAGATACGCAGTATTTT | once | - | TRBJ2-3 | TRBV25-1
CAISERGTQETQYF | TGTGCCATCAGTGAGAGGGGGACCCAAGAGACCCAGTACTTC | - | - | TRBJ2-5 | TRBV10-3
CASRIYGLATNTGELFF | TGTGCCAGCAGGATCTATGGACTAGCGACGAACACCGGGGAGCTGTTTTTT | - | TRBD2 | TRBJ2-2 | TRBV27
CAWRIDRLGELFF | TGTGCCTGGAGAATTGATCGGTTAGGGGAGCTGTTTTTT | - | - | TRBJ2-2 | TRBV30
CASSLGTVGNTIYF | TGCGCCAGCAGCCTAGGGACAGTTGGAAACACCATATATTTT | - | TRBD1 | TRBJ1-3 | TRBV5-1
CASIDKGGDSNQPQHF | TGTGCCAGTATCGACAAGGGGGGGGATAGCAATCAGCCCCAGCATTTT | - | - | TRBJ1-5 | TRBV19
CASRWTGENTEAFF | TGTGCCAGCAGATGGACAGGTGAGAACACTGAAGCTTTCTTT | - | TRBD1 | TRBJ1-1 | TRBV5-6
CASGLSRGMWNYGYTF | TGTGCTAGTGGTTTGAGTAGGGGTATGTGGAACTATGGCTACACCTTC | - | - | TRBJ1-2 | TRBV12-5
CASSHMGGITYNEQFF | TGTGCCAGCAGCCACATGGGAGGGATTACCTACAATGAGCAGTTCTTC | - | TRBD2 | TRBJ2-1 | TRBV7-2
CASSLGTSTDTQYF | TGTGCCAGCAGCTTAGGGACTAGCACAGATACGCAGTATTTT | - | - | TRBJ2-3 | TRBV7-3
CASSLVPTGVTDTQYF | TGCGCCAGCAGCTTGGTTCCGACAGGGGTTACAGATACGCAGTATTTT | - | TRBD1 | TRBJ2-3 | TRBV5-1
CATSEGDRGTQPQHF | TGTGCCACCAGTGAGGGGGACAGGGGCACTCAGCCCCAGCATTTT | - | TRBD1 | TRBJ1-5 | TRBV24-1
CASSLGQDLYEQYF | TGCGCCAGCAGCTTGGGCCAGGATCTCTACGAGCAGTACTTC | few | - | TRBJ2-7 | TRBV5-1
CASSFTGYEQYF | TGTGCCAGCAGCTTCACAGGGTACGAGCAGTACTTC | - | - | TRBJ2-7 | TRBV11-1
CASTRGALNEQFF | TGTGCCAGCACACGGGGGGCTCTAAATGAGCAGTTCTTC | - | - | TRBJ2-1 | TRBV6-5
CASSPLDRAYNEQFF | TGTGCCAGCAGCCCCCTAGACAGAGCCTACAATGAGCAGTTCTTC | - | - | TRBJ2-1 | TRBV3-1/TRBV3-2
CAARRAYEQYF | TGTGCCGCCAGACGGGCCTACGAGCAGTACTTC | - | - | TRBJ2-7 | TRBV2
CASSLDLTNYGYTF | TGTGCCAGCAGTCTGGACTTGACTAACTATGGCTACACCTTC | - | - | TRBJ1-2 | TRBV28
CASSSGQGAHEQYF | TGTGCCAGCTCATCGGGACAGGGTGCCCACGAGCAGTACTTC | - | TRBD1 | TRBJ2-7 | TRBV18
CASQTSEGSYNEQFF | TGTGCCAGCCAGACTAGCGAAGGCTCCTACAATGAGCAGTTCTTC | - | TRBD2 | TRBJ2-1 | TRBV2
CASSPLQGSGEAFF | TGTGCCAGCAGTCCACTACAGGGATCAGGTGAAGCTTTCTTT | - | - | TRBJ1-1 | TRBV27
CASSPRDNTYEQYF | TGTGCCAGCAGCCCCCGGGACAACACCTACGAGCAGTACTTC | - | - | TRBJ2-7 | TRBV7-3
CASSQGLTDLNQPQHF | TGCGCCAGCAGCCAAGGCCTGACAGACCTCAATCAGCCCCAGCATTTT | once | - | TRBJ1-5 | TRBV4-1
CASSLGQGYNEQFF | TGCGCCAGCAGCTTAGGACAAGGATACAATGAGCAGTTCTTC | - | - | TRBJ2-1 | TRBV5-1
CASSPGGETSYEQYF | TGCGCCAGCAGCCCTGGCGGGGAAACCTCCTACGAGCAGTACTTC | - | - | TRBJ2-7 | TRBV4-1
CASSSTSGGNTGELFF | TGTGCCAGCAGTTCGACTAGCGGGGGGAACACCGGGGAGCTGTTTTTT | - | TRBD2 | TRBJ2-2 | TRBV6-5
CASTWRQGDEKLFF | TGTGCCAGCACTTGGAGACAGGGGGATGAAAAACTGTTTTTT | - | TRBD1 | TRBJ1-4 | TRBV2
CASSLIGTSGRLEVTDTQYF | TGTGCCAGCAGCTTAATTGGGACTAGCGGGAGACTGGAGGTTACAGATACGCAGTATTTT | - | TRBD2 | TRBJ2-3 | TRBV7-3
CASSFRVSGGPSTDTQYF | TGTGCCAGCAGCTTTCGGGTTAGCGGGGGCCCAAGCACAGATACGCAGTATTTT | - | TRBD2 | TRBJ2-3 | TRBV7-3